These T cell receptor beta chains were read from a single sample in a study of blood T cell repertoires in COVID-19. Produced via immunoSEQ multiplex PCR; TCRdb's table is partial and in-frame only. The profile shows some 700,000 clones, 80% to 90% of them singletons. Source material: peripheral blood. Receptors originate from a woman aged 18 to 35 with acute or convalescent COVID-19. CDR3s include the opening cysteine and the closing phenylalanine or tryptophan. Fields, in order: J gene, V gene, clone size, D gene, CDR3 DNA, CDR3 protein. D genes are given only for firm matches. Clone size, where shown, is once, few, many, or a class for clones that have expanded.

>TRBJ2-2|TRBV4-3|.|.
TGCGCCAGCAGCCAAGATCTCACGGGGGCCGGGGAGCTGTTTTTT
CASSQDLTGAGELFF
>TRBJ1-2|TRBV12-3/TRBV12-4|once|.
TGTGCCAGCAGTTTAGCGATTGGGCAAGGCTACACCTTC
CASSLAIGQGYTF
>TRBJ2-3|TRBV5-1|.|.
TGCGCCAGCAGCATCCTAAGACTCGGGGATGGCACAGATACGCAGTATTTT
CASSILRLGDGTDTQYF
>TRBJ2-2|TRBV12-5|once|.
TGTGCTAGTGGTTGGGTCCTGGGAGGGGGTGACACCGGGGAGCTGTTTTTT
CASGWVLGGGDTGELFF
>TRBJ1-2|TRBV18|.|.
TGTGCCAGCTCACCGAATCGCCAGGGGCGGCATGGCTACACCTTC
CASSPNRQGRHGYTF
>TRBJ1-1|TRBV7-9|once|.
TGTGCCAGCAGCACCACAGGGATAGAAGCTTTCTTT
CASSTTGIEAFF
>TRBJ2-3|TRBV2|.|.
TGTGCCAGCAGTGAAGTGGGCTGGCAGACCACAGATACGCAGTATTTT
CASSEVGWQTTDTQYF
>TRBJ1-1|TRBV9|.|TRBD1
TGTGCCAGCAGCTTAACAGGGGGGCATAGGGAAGCTTTCTTT
CASSLTGGHREAFF
>TRBJ2-7|TRBV4-1|.|.
TGCGCCAGCAGCCATTCAGCGGCTCCTTTCTACGAGCAGTACTTC
CASSHSAAPFYEQYF
>TRBJ1-6|TRBV5-5|.|.
TGTGCCAGCAGCTTGGAGCCAGGGGAGAATTCACCCCTCCACTTT
CASSLEPGENSPLHF
>TRBJ1-6|TRBV5-4|.|TRBD1
TGTGCCAGCAGTCGGGACAGCTCCTATAATTCACCCCTCCACTTT
CASSRDSSYNSPLHF
>TRBJ2-1|TRBV6-1|.|TRBD2
TGTGCCAGCAGTGAGACGGAGCGGGGGTACAATGAGCAGTTCTTC
CASSETERGYNEQFF
>TRBJ1-1|TRBV1|.|.
TGCACCAGCAGCCAGTGGACAGGGGTTGACACTGAAGCTTTCTTT
CTSSQWTGVDTEAFF
>TRBJ1-2|TRBV29-1|.|.
TGCAGCGCGCTGGGGGGGTTGGATGGCTACACCTTC
CSALGGLDGYTF